This TCR beta chain was observed in a study of cytomegalovirus exposure and HLA in healthy donors. This clone has more than one count but fewer than ten. Its antigen is unknown. Germline CDR1 and CDR2: LGHNA and YNFKEQ. V gave up 1 base and J gave up 0 bases; unmatched junction bases: 5. The CDR3 consists of 16 residues. The PCR used 60 Vbeta and 13 Jbeta primers. The method was immunoSEQ multiplex PCR; TCRdb's version includes in-frame clones alone and lacks a portion of them. The sample includes about 140,000 clones, roughly three quarters of them seen just once. Each of the donors was a healthy bone marrow donor. Findings and limits, study-wide: Among TCR beta chains, those listed as cytomegalovirus-associated numbered over 150. Among TCR beta chains of equal frequency, HLA-associated ones were more clonally expanded in a later analysis. In an earlier analysis, most TCR beta V segments were productive about 87% or about 30% of the time.

The sample consisted of PBMCs. This receptor was taken from a man in his thirties or forties in good health and CMV-seronegative. This chain joins TRBV4-2 and TRBJ1-2; TRBD1 matches at 7 bases. The CDR3 loop is CASSQAGTETNYGYTF. The CDR3 region has the DNA TGTGCCAGCAGCCAAGCCGGGACAGAGACTAACTATGGCTACACCTTC.